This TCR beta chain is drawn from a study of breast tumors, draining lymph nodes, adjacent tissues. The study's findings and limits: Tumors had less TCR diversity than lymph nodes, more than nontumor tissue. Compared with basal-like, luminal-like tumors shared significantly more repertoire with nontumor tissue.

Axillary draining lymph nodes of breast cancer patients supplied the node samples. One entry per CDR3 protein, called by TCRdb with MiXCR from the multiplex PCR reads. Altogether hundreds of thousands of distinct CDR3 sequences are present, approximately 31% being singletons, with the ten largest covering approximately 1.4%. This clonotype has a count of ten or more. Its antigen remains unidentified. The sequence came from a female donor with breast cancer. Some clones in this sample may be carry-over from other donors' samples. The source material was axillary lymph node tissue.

This chain's CDR3 is CASSLDGDQPQHF. In nucleotides, the CDR3 is TGTGCCAGCTCCCTCGACGGAGATCAGCCCCAGCATTTT. The chain has TRBV18 and TRBJ1-5; D unresolved. The germline V gene has CDR1 KGHSH and CDR2 LQKENI. The CDR3 is 13 residues long. V was shortened by 6 bases and J by 5 bases, with 11 bases between the two germline ends.